This T cell receptor beta chain originates from a study of T cell responses to AZD1222 COVID-19 vaccine. Repertoires were generated with immunoSEQ multiplex PCR, while TCRdb's copy carries only in-frame clones and drops some. The sample has fewer than 110,000 clones, about 85% seen once. The CDR3 is made up of 14 amino acids. From germline, CDR1 is MDHEN and CDR2 SYDVKM. V was clipped by 6 bases and J by 0 bases, with 11 bases between them. This chain connects TRBV28 to TRBJ1-2; a possible D gene is TRBD1 (6 bases). The clonotype originates from an adult in good health. The sequences come from peripheral blood, collected on day 0 of AZD1222 vaccination. CDR3 nucleotide sequence: TGTGCCAGCAGGGGACAAAAAACTAACTATGGCTACACCTTC. Its translation is CASRGQKTNYGYTF.